These 24 T cell receptor beta chains originate from one sample sequenced in a study of shared clonotypes between healthy human individuals. Assay used: immunoSEQ multiplex PCR; TCRdb lists only in-frame clones, some missing. Among hundreds of thousands of clones listed, around three quarters were seen once. Sequenced: memory CD4+ T cells sorted from blood. As to subset: CD45RA-negative fraction. These receptors were obtained from a woman in her 30s in good health.

The chain carries TRBV7-9 and TRBJ2-3; 7 bases are shared with TRBD2. The CDR3 extends over 15 amino acids. V trimming: 5 bases; J trimming: 3 bases; junction bases outside the gene matches: 8. Germline V CDR1 and CDR2: SEHNR, FQNEAQ (reference sequence). The CDR3 protein is CASSRVGGRTDTQYF. DNA of the CDR3: TGTGCCAGCAGCCGAGTGGGCGGGAGAACAGATACGCAGTATTTT. The full variable domain, in which reference TRBV7-9 and TRBJ2-3 provide the parts outside the CDR3, is DTGVSQNPRHKITKRGQNVTFRCDPISEHNRLYWYRQTLGQGPEFLTYFQNEAQLEKSRLLSDRFSAERPKGSFSTLEIQRTEQGDSAMYLCASSRVGGRTDTQYFGPGTRLTVL.

J is TRBJ1-2 and V is TRBV21-1; TRBD1, the table's D call, lacks a check against the DNA. TRBV21-1 is flagged as a pseudogene. The CDR3 covers 12 residues. CDR3 sequence reads: CASSKGQGGYTF. The CDR3 nucleotides are TGTGCCAGCAGCAAGGGACAGGGAGGATACACCTTC.

The chain carries TRBV18 and TRBJ2-3; D may correspond to TRBD1 or TRBD2 (5 bases each). Germline V CDR1 and CDR2: KGHSH, LQKENI. Trimming shortened V by 3 bases and J by 6 bases, and 19 bases separated the two germline ends. The CDR3 is 16 amino acids. For the CDR3, the DNA is TGTGCCAGCTCACCCAGATTAGGGGACCGTCCCGATACGCAGTATTTT. Translation: CASSPRLGDRPDTQYF.

J is TRBJ2-1 and V is TRBV11-2; the D call may be TRBD1 or TRBD2 (10 bases each). CDR3 length equals 19 residues. V was clipped by 4 bases and J by 8 bases, with 30 bases between them. In germline, CDR1 is SGHAT, CDR2 FQNNGV. The CDR3 DNA sequence: TGTGCCAGCAGCTCAGACAGGGGGCGGCTAGCGGGAGTTTTGTATGAGCAGTTCTTC. Protein: CASSSDRGRLAGVLYEQFF.

Comments on this clone: It may be a read error: a sequence one base away is much more abundant. The rearrangement joins TRBV25-1 to TRBJ2-2; tentatively, D is TRBD2 (6 bases). The germline gives CDR1 MGHDK, CDR2 SYGVNS. The CDR3 covers 13 residues. Trimming took off 3 bases at V and 4 bases at J, with 6 bases between the two ends. The CDR3: CASSDGGTGELFF. The CDR3, as DNA: TGTGCCAGCAGTGACGGGGGCACCGGGGAGCTGTTTTTT.

The chain links TRBV19 to TRBJ1-5; 10 bases agree with TRBD1. This CDR3 spans 17 amino acids. The V segment lost 4 bases and the J segment 5 bases; nucleotides outside the gene matches: 11. Germline V gives CDR1 LNHDA, CDR2 SQIVND (reference sequence). The DNA of the CDR3 is TGTGCCAGTAGTACCCCTGGGGGACAGGGGTTGGATCAGCCCCAGCATTTT. Protein product: CASSTPGGQGLDQPQHF.

The V and J genes are TRBV5-1 and TRBJ2-5, with 7 bases matching TRBD1. Germline-derived CDR1 and CDR2 are SGHRS and YFSETQ. This CDR3 has 16 amino acids. V was pared by 3 bases and J by 5 bases, with 13 bases of the junction left unmatched. DNA for the CDR3: TGCGCCAGCAGCTCCCGGGACAGTAGCGATTCGGAGACCCAGTACTTC. Translating it yields CASSSRDSSDSETQYF.

The V gene is TRBV6-4, the J gene TRBJ2-2, with TRBD2 as a possible D gene (6 bases). The CDR3 spans 15 residues. With 2 bases removed from V and 0 bases from J, the gap between germline ends came to 7 bases. Germline V gene lookup returns CDR1 MRHNA and CDR2 SNTAGT. The CDR3 DNA reads as TGTGCCAGCAGTGACCGGGAGACGAACACCGGGGAGCTGTTTTTT. Translation gives CASSDRETNTGELFF.

The gene calls are TRBV6-1 and TRBJ1-2; D is unclear. From germline, CDR1 is MNHNS and CDR2 SASEGT. CDR3 length: 13 amino acids. V lost 4 bases and J lost 4, with 10 bases in between. Written as DNA, the CDR3 is TGTGCCAGCAGTGTTGGCCAGTCCTATGGCTACACCTTC. It translates to CASSVGQSYGYTF.

This rearrangement joins TRBV19 to TRBJ2-5, with 11 nucleotides matching TRBD2. The V and J ends lost 5 bases and 1 base, in that order; junction bases with no gene match: 9. The CDR3 is made up of 17 amino acids. The V gene's germline CDR1 is LNHDA and CDR2 SQIVND (reference sequence). The DNA for the CDR3 is TGTGCCAGTAGTCCAAGGGGGGGGACTAGCGGCCAAGAGACCCAGTACTTC. This codes for CASSPRGGTSGQETQYF. The full variable domain, completed using reference TRBV19 and TRBJ2-5, is DGGITQSPKYLFRKEGQNVTLSCEQNLNHDAMYWYRQDPGQGLRLIYYSQIVNDFQKGDIAEGYSVSREKKESFPLTVTSAQKNPTAFYLCASSPRGGTSGQETQYFGPGTRLLVL.

The chain recombines TRBV28 with TRBJ2-7; D is ambiguous. The V end was cut by 8 bases, the J end by 7 bases, with 12 bases between. CDR3 size: 11 residues. The germline V gene has CDR1 MDHEN and CDR2 SYDVKM. The CDR3 here is CASLGLFEQYF. Here the CDR3 DNA reads TGTGCCAGCTTGGGTTTGTTTGAGCAGTACTTC.

This clone was detected only a few times. This rearrangement joins TRBV19 to TRBJ2-7, with 15 bases identical to TRBD2. The germline V gene encodes CDR1 LNHDA and CDR2 SQIVND (reference sequence). The CDR3 is made up of 14 amino acids. V was clipped by 4 bases and J by 10 bases; unmatched bases: 5. The CDR3 DNA reads TGTGCCAGTAGTACCGGGACTAGCGGGAGGCGTCAGTACTTC. This encodes CASSTGTSGRRQYF. The full variable domain, rest sourced from reference TRBV19 and TRBJ2-7, is DGGITQSPKYLFRKEGQNVTLSCEQNLNHDAMYWYRQDPGQGLRLIYYSQIVNDFQKGDIAEGYSVSREKKESFPLTVTSAQKNPTAFYLCASSTGTSGRRQYFGPGTRLTVT.

The chain recombines TRBV9 with TRBJ2-1; D might be TRBD2 (6 bases). Germline V gene data show CDR1 as SGDLS and CDR2 as YYNGEE. The CDR3 spans 15 residues. V gave up 5 bases and J gave up 3 bases, with 15 bases separating them. DNA of the CDR3: TGTGCCAGCAGAAGGGGTAGCGGAAACTACAATGAGCAGTTCTTC. It codes for CASRRGSGNYNEQFF.

The J gene is TRBJ2-3, the V gene TRBV10-1, with D possibly matching TRBD2 (6 bases). The V end lost 4 bases, the J end lost 1 base, and 9 bases lay between the germline ends. Germline assignment: CDR1 WNHNN and CDR2 SYGVQD (reference sequence). This CDR3 region has 14 residues. CDR3 nucleotides: TGCGCCAGCAGTGGGACGGGAGGCACAGATACGCAGTATTTT. This encodes CASSGTGGTDTQYF.

The chain employs TRBV7-2 and TRBJ1-1; TRBD1 agrees at 9 bases. The CDR3 consists of 17 residues. CDR1 is SGHTA and CDR2 is FQGNSA in the germline V gene. Unmatched junction bases numbered 7, after V lost 1 base and J lost 1 base. CDR3 sequence: CASSLGNRGPSNTEAFF. The CDR3 DNA reads as TGTGCCAGCAGCTTAGGGAACAGGGGGCCCTCGAACACTGAAGCTTTCTTT.

The chain couples TRBV11-2 to TRBJ2-4; 8 positions match TRBD2. The CDR3 extends over 14 amino acids. J was trimmed by 6 bases and V by 1 base; bases with no gene match: 2. CDR1 and CDR2 from the germline V gene are SGHAT and FQNNGV. CDR3 in amino acids: CASSLGLAGNIQYF. CDR3 sequence (DNA): TGTGCCAGCAGCTTAGGGCTAGCGGGAAACATTCAGTACTTC.

Only a few counts were recorded for this clone. The J gene is TRBJ2-3, the V gene TRBV7-9; D remains ambiguous. Germline-derived CDR1 and CDR2 are SEHNR and FQNEAQ (reference sequence). Trimming stripped 8 bases from V and 2 bases from J, with 8 bases between. The CDR3 consists of 12 residues. The CDR3 DNA reads as TGTGCCAGCCGATCAAACACAGATACGCAGTATTTT. Amino acids: CASRSNTDTQYF.

The gene calls are TRBV14 and TRBJ2-7; no reliable D call. The CDR3 length is 14 residues. Trimming removed 2 bases at V and 6 bases at J, with 14 bases between. Looked up from germline, CDR1 is SGHDN and CDR2 is FVKESK. The CDR3 region has the DNA TGTGCCAGCAGCCAACTCGGGTACGGCCTCGAGCAGTACTTC. It encodes CASSQLGYGLEQYF.

This clone has a handful of counts. In DNA, the CDR3 is TGTGCCAGTAACCGGGACATGGTCAATAACTATGGCTACACCTTC. Translating it yields CASNRDMVNNYGYTF. This chain links TRBV19 with TRBJ1-2; a possible D gene is TRBD1 (6 bases). This CDR3 has 15 amino acids. With 7 bases removed from V and 1 base from J, the gap between germline ends came to 16 bases. The germline V gene encodes CDR1 LNHDA and CDR2 SQIVND (reference sequence).

The V and J genes are TRBV7-9 and TRBJ2-1; 7 nucleotides align to TRBD2. The CDR3 is made up of 17 amino acids. The germline V gene has CDR1 SEHNR and CDR2 FQNEAQ (reference sequence). With V trimmed by 1 base and J by 8 bases, 14 bases remained unmatched. This CDR3 is CASSLGGTTLMFYEQFF. CDR3 in DNA: TGTGCCAGCAGCTTAGGAGGGACTACTCTTATGTTCTATGAGCAGTTCTTC. Full variable domain (missing parts from reference TRBV7-9 and TRBJ2-1): DTGVSQNPRHKITKRGQNVTFRCDPISEHNRLYWYRQTLGQGPEFLTYFQNEAQLEKSRLLSDRFSAERPKGSFSTLEIQRTEQGDSAMYLCASSLGGTTLMFYEQFFGPGTRLTVL.

The rearrangement uses TRBV2 and TRBJ2-1; D gene unclear. This CDR3 comprises 13 residues. The V gene lost 7 bases and the J gene lost 0 bases, with 7 bases spanning the gap. Germline lookup yields CDR1 SNHLY and CDR2 FYNNEI. The CDR3 is CASNRGSYNEQFF. CDR3 bases: TGTGCCAGCAACCGCGGCTCCTACAATGAGCAGTTCTTC. The entire variable domain, with the rest obtained from reference TRBV2 and TRBJ2-1, is as follows: EPEVTQTPSHQVTQMGQEVILRCVPISNHLYFYWYRQILGQKVEFLVSFYNNEISEKSEIFDDQFSVERPDGSNFTLKIRSTKLEDSAMYFCASNRGSYNEQFFGPGTRLTVL.

The chain combines TRBV2 with TRBJ2-7; 8 bases agree with TRBD2. The CDR3 is 19 residues long. Per germline, CDR1 SNHLY and CDR2 FYNNEI. J was trimmed by 0 bases and V by 4 bases; bases with no gene match: 17. As DNA, the CDR3 is TGTGCCAGCAGTGGCATACCGGGACTAGTAACTAGAAGCTCCTACGAGCAGTACTTC. It translates to CASSGIPGLVTRSSYEQYF. Filled out from reference TRBV2 and TRBJ2-7, the complete variable domain reads EPEVTQTPSHQVTQMGQEVILRCVPISNHLYFYWYRQILGQKVEFLVSFYNNEISEKSEIFDDQFSVERPDGSNFTLKIRSTKLEDSAMYFCASSGIPGLVTRSSYEQYFGPGTRLTVT.

J is TRBJ1-1 and V is TRBV30; the D gene is possibly TRBD1 (6 bases). The CDR3 totals 13 residues. The ends were cut back, 0 bases at V and 5 bases at J, with 10 bases in the middle. The germline CDR1 and CDR2 sequences are GTSNPN and SVGIG (reference sequence). This CDR3 is CAWSVLGATEAFF. The CDR3 nucleotides read TGTGCCTGGAGTGTATTGGGGGCGACTGAAGCTTTCTTT.

The chain combines TRBV10-3 with TRBJ2-5; TRBD2 matches 11 bases. Germline lookup yields CDR1 ENHRY and CDR2 SYGVKD. This CDR3 region has 15 residues. V shed 4 bases and J 4 bases; nucleotides not matched to a gene: 5. CDR3 loop: CAISGPLAGVETQYF. In nucleotides, the CDR3 is TGTGCCATCAGTGGCCCACTAGCGGGAGTAGAGACCCAGTACTTC.